The 15 T cell receptor beta chains presented below share a single source sample, sequenced in a study of vaccination effects on CD4 cells after COVID-19. Method: immunoSEQ multiplex PCR; TCRdb's copy keeps in-frame clones and lacks some. Of tens of thousands of clones listed, almost 85% are singletons. Sequencing was preceded by expansion of antigen-specific CD4+ T cells with viral peptide pools in the ViraFEST assay. Upon completion of about ten days in culture, CD4+ T cells were isolated. Of the BNT162b2 and mRNA-1273 vaccines, participants received two doses of one or the other. Their antigen targets remain unknown. The sample here was CD4+ T cells from PBMCs cultured with HCoV-NL63 spike peptides, taken after COVID-19 vaccination. The receptors come from a human donor who received a COVID-19 vaccine. Some clones in this sample may be carry-over from other donors' samples.

This chain links TRBV5-1 with TRBJ2-7; maybe TRBD1 (5 bases). The CDR3 is made up of 14 amino acids. The germline CDR1 and CDR2 sequences are SGHRS and YFSETQ. The V gene lost 0 bases and the J gene lost 0 bases, with 7 bases spanning the gap. The CDR3 nucleotides are TGCGCCAGCAGCTTGGCCAGGGTCTCCTACGAGCAGTACGTC. Amino acids: CASSLARVSYEQYV.

The rearrangement joins TRBV18 to TRBJ2-5; D is unclear. Deletions cut 6 bases from V and 0 bases from J, with 5 bases between. This CDR3 is built from 12 residues. Germline assignment: CDR1 KGHSH and CDR2 LQKENI. The CDR3 nucleotides read TGTGCCAGCTCGCTGTACCAAGAGACCCAGTACTTC. Translating it yields CASSLYQETQYF.

The chain is built from TRBV5-6 and TRBJ1-5, with a weak D call TRBD1 (6 bases). The CDR3 spans 13 residues. The germline V gene encodes CDR1 SGHDT and CDR2 YYEEEE. V was shortened by 1 base and J by 7 bases, with 9 bases between the two germline ends. The DNA for the CDR3 is TGTGCCAGCAGCTTGAACAGGGACCAGCCCCAGCATTTT. Protein product: CASSLNRDQPQHF.

V and J are TRBV6-1 and TRBJ2-7, with D perhaps given as TRBD1 or TRBD2 (5 bases each). In germline, CDR1 is MNHNS, CDR2 SASEGT. V was shortened by 2 bases and J by 4 bases, with 21 bases between the two germline ends. The CDR3 consists of 17 residues. The CDR3 DNA is TGTGCCAGCAGTGAAAGGTCGGGACCCGCGAGTAATTACGAGCAGTACGTC. Protein product: CASSERSGPASNYEQYV.

On this clone: This sample also contains other DNA sequences that code for the same CDR3. V gene TRBV18 combines with J gene TRBJ2-3; D gene unclear. CDR1 and CDR2 from the germline V gene are KGHSH and LQKENI. With 0 bases removed from V and 0 bases from J, the gap between germline ends came to 1 base. The CDR3 is 13 amino acids. CDR3 loop: CASSPPSTDTQYF. In nucleotides, the CDR3 is TGTGCCAGCTCACCACCCAGCACAGATACGCAGTATTTT.

This sequence joins TRBV5-8 and TRBJ2-7; TRBD1 or TRBD2 may be the D gene (5 bases each). V was cut by 2 bases and J by 0 bases, with 9 bases left in between. The CDR3 contains 14 residues. The germline V gene encodes CDR1 SGHTS and CDR2 YDEGEE. CDR3 protein: CASSLSGTSYEQYV. For the CDR3, the DNA is TGTGCCAGCAGCTTATCCGGGACCTCCTACGAGCAGTACGTC.

The CDR3 bases are TGTGCCAGCAGCTTCGGGACAGGGTCGTATAATTCACCCCTCCACTTT. Translation gives CASSFGTGSYNSPLHF. This chain connects TRBV7-9 to TRBJ1-6; TRBD1 matches 9 bases. CDR1 is SEHNR and CDR2 is FQNEAQ in the germline V gene (reference sequence). The J segment lost 4 bases and the V segment lost 3 bases, leaving 4 bases of the junction unmatched. This CDR3 comprises 16 residues.

The CDR3 region is CATTQGAVNTEAFF. CDR3 nucleotides: TGTGCCACCACTCAGGGGGCAGTGAACACTGAAGCTTTCTTT. The chain links TRBV15 to TRBJ1-1; 8 bases are a match to TRBD1. CDR3 size: 14 residues. V lost 7 bases and J lost 0; bases outside the gene matches: 4. Germline values: CDR1 LNHNV, CDR2 YYDKDF (reference sequence).

CDR3 sequence: CASSGLGDAYEQYV. CDR3 DNA: TGTGCCAGCAGCGGATTAGGGGATGCCTACGAGCAGTACGTC. This chain joins TRBV2 and TRBJ2-7; possibly TRBD1 for D (5 bases). The germline CDR1 and CDR2 sequences are SNHLY and FYNNEI. V gave up 6 bases and J gave up 2 bases, with 14 bases separating them. The CDR3 is 14 residues long.

The chain carries TRBV6-2 or TRBV6-3 and TRBJ1-1, with D possibly matching TRBD1 (5 bases). The germline gives CDR1 MNHEY, CDR2 SVGEGT. Trimming cost V 2 bases and J 8 bases, with 9 bases left between them. The CDR3 extends over 12 amino acids. In DNA form, the CDR3 reads TGTGCCAGCAGTTACGCCTGGGGGGAAGCTTTCTTT. Translated: CASSYAWGEAFF.

V and J are TRBV6-5 and TRBJ2-7; D might be TRBD1 or TRBD2, each matching 6 bases. The V end was cut by 6 bases, the J end by 2 bases, with 14 bases between. CDR1 is MNHEY, CDR2 SVGAGI, per germline. This CDR3 is built from 14 residues. CDR3 sequence (DNA): TGTGCCAGCAGCCCGGGGGCAGGTACCTACGAGCAGTACGTC. Its protein is CASSPGAGTYEQYV.

J is TRBJ2-3 and V is TRBV7-3; the match to TRBD2 covers 9 bases. The CDR3 runs 17 residues. V trimming: 1 base; J trimming: 2 bases; junction bases outside the gene matches: 7. Germline assignment: CDR1 SGHTA and CDR2 FQGTGA. CDR3 coding DNA: TGTGCCAGCAGCTTAAAGTTGGGACTAGCCGCCACAGATACGCAGTATTTT. Amino acids: CASSLKLGLAATDTQYF.

The gene calls are TRBV7-3 and TRBJ1-1; D remains unclear. In germline, CDR1 is SGHTA, CDR2 FQGTGA. V lost 4 bases, J lost 1 base, and 7 bases lay in between. The CDR3 spans 13 residues. DNA of the CDR3: TGTGCCAGCAGCTCGGCTCGGAACACTGAAGCTTTCTTT. Translated, it gives CASSSARNTEAFF.

This clone was seen once. The junction departs from the called germline gene at one end, perhaps through a read error. J is TRBJ1-5 and V is TRBV18; 8 positions agree with TRBD1. Germline assignment: CDR1 KGHSH and CDR2 LQKENI. This CDR3 spans 14 amino acids. CDR3 residues: CASSPGTGYQPQHF. As DNA, the CDR3 is TGTGCCAGCTCACCTGGGACAGGTTATCAACCCCAGCATTTT.

A word on this clone: Likely a read error: the CDR3 ends without its conserved phenylalanine or tryptophan. The limits of the CDR3 on the DNA are not certain, so only TCRdb's listed CDR3 is given. This chain connects TRBV5-6 to TRBJ1-1. Germline-derived CDR1 and CDR2 are SGHDT and YYEEEE. Ends included, the CDR3 has 15 residues. The CDR3 reads CASSLDGRDGLGVCV.